A selection of T cell receptor beta chains follows, all from one sample in a study of shared clonotypes between healthy human individuals. Assay: immunoSEQ multiplex PCR; the TCRdb copy retains only in-frame clones and omits some. The sample has hundreds of thousands of clones, roughly 95% seen once. The sequenced sample consisted of naive CD8+ T cells sorted from blood. These receptors originate from a woman in her thirties in good health. The CDR3 runs from the conserved cysteine through the conserved F or W. A D gene is named only where the DNA matches it firmly. Size is stated for part of the rows, as once, few or many counts, or as a class when the clone is expanded.

. | . | TRBJ2-7 | TRBV2 | TGTGCCAGCAGTGAGACAAGTTACGAGCAGTACTTC | CASSETSYEQYF
. | TRBD1 | TRBJ2-7 | TRBV10-3 | TGTGCCATCAGTGAGCAACAGGGGAATTCCTACGAGCAGTACTTC | CAISEQQGNSYEQYF
few | . | TRBJ1-5 | TRBV16 | TGTGCCAGCAGCCAAACACAGGGACGGAATCAGCCCCAGCATTTT | CASSQTQGRNQPQHF
. | . | TRBJ2-7 | TRBV7-9 | TGTGCCAGCACCGCCGGGGACTACGAGCAGTACTTC | CASTAGDYEQYF
once | . | TRBJ2-7 | TRBV7-9 | TGTGCCAGCAGCGTTAGTGCGGTGGGGGAGCAGTACTTC | CASSVSAVGEQYF
. | . | TRBJ2-7 | TRBV5-8 | TGTGCCAGCAGCCTTGATAGCCCCACCGACGAGCAGTACTTC | CASSLDSPTDEQYF
. | . | TRBJ2-5 | TRBV13 | TGTGCCAGCAGCTTTGACGAGACCCAGTACTTC | CASSFDETQYF
. | TRBD1 | TRBJ1-2 | TRBV5-1 | TGCGCCAGCAGCCCCGGGACAGGGCTTGGCGAATGGGATGGCTACACCTTC | CASSPGTGLGEWDGYTF
. | . | TRBJ2-7 | TRBV27 | TGTGCCAGCAGTCTAGGTCCTACCCCCTACGAGCAGTACTTC | CASSLGPTPYEQYF
. | TRBD2 | TRBJ2-7 | TRBV5-4 | TGTGCCTATACTAGCGGGAGTGGCGAGCAGTACTTC | CAYTSGSGEQYF
once | . | TRBJ2-7 | TRBV5-4 | TGTGCCAGCAGCTCTCATATGACCTACGAGCAGTACTTC | CASSSHMTYEQYF
. | . | TRBJ1-1 | TRBV7-9 | TGTGCCAGCAACCGACTATGGAGGATGAGGGCTGAAGCTTTCTTT | CASNRLWRMRAEAFF
. | . | TRBJ2-2 | TRBV11-2 | TGTGCCAGCAGCATCTCCCTGGGCACCGGGGAGCTGTTTTTT | CASSISLGTGELFF
. | TRBD1 | TRBJ1-6 | TRBV30 | TGTGCCTGGAGTGTGGGGACAGGGCGATCACCCCTCCACTTT | CAWSVGTGRSPLHF
. | . | TRBJ2-2 | TRBV7-9 | TGTGCCAGCAGCTTAGGCCCCGGGACGGGTACCGGGGAGCTGTTTTTT | CASSLGPGTGTGELFF
. | . | TRBJ1-1 | TRBV2 | TGTGCCAGCAGTGACGTCGGCAGTCCGAACACTGAAGCTTTCTTT | CASSDVGSPNTEAFF